This T cell receptor (beta chain) was captured by sequencing in a study of somatic mutations in cytotoxic T cells in rheumatoid arthritis. Study at large: The flow sorting of some V beta antibody-stained T-cell populations reached nearly 100% purity, and the sorted populations included V beta1+ cells sequenced for TCRB.

Only in-frame clones appear in the TCRdb table, and some are missing; sequencing was by immunoSEQ multiplex PCR. There are around 11,000 clones in the sample; approximately 71% occur only once, and around 40% lies in the top ten. The germline V gene encodes CDR1 WSHSY and CDR2 SAAADI. Trimming stripped 7 bases from V and 3 bases from J, with 10 bases between. The CDR3 sequence is 12 residues long. By share, this clone ranks as medium-sized. The antigen is not known. Notes on the study in general: Measured CD8+ T-cell clonality, a value compared between rheumatoid arthritis patients and age-matched healthy controls, did not differ significantly. Rheumatoid arthritis patients showed CD8+ clonality increasing with age, unlike healthy controls.

The sequence was obtained from an adult with rheumatoid arthritis. This chain connects TRBV10-2 to TRBJ2-7; unclear D gene. Sequencing was carried out using CD8+ T cells sorted from blood. This chain's CDR3 is CASTAGYYEQYF. The DNA for the CDR3 is TGCGCCAGCACCGCTGGCTACTACGAGCAGTACTTC.